These 5 T cell receptor beta chains were all obtained from the same sample, sequenced in a study of T-cell memory formation after mild COVID-19 (dated by TCRdb to the early 2020s). To prepare the library, 5' RACE was applied. The listed sequencing device is Illumina NovaSeq 6000. Using fastp at Q25 and MiXCR, TCRdb reprocessed the public reads and kept productive beta chains. Rows are unified per CDR3 protein, each entry keeping the most common DNA and genes. Within this sample are 550,000 to 700,000 distinct CDR3 sequences, with 17% of them counted one time only. Roughly 8% of the sample rests with the top ten. The sample taken for sequencing was PBMCs or a T cell subset sorted from them (not recorded which). The receptors stem from an adult woman who had mild COVID-19 (a few samples of this study predate the infection). The sample titles of this study are shuffled in the database, so cell type and time point are left out; the donor was told from shared clones.

The chain is built from TRBV6-2 or TRBV6-3 and TRBJ2-3; 9 bases match TRBD2. J was trimmed by 5 bases and V by 8 bases; bases with no gene match: 11. Germline loops: CDR1 MNHEY, CDR2 SVGEGT. The CDR3 runs to 15 residues. In nucleotides, the CDR3 is TGTGCCAGCCTCCGGAGCCGGACTAGCGAAGATACGCAGTATTTT. Its translation: CASLRSRTSEDTQYF.

This clonotype occurred a few times. The chain recombines TRBV3-1 with TRBJ1-2; 7 bases align to TRBD1. Trimming cost V 3 bases and J 4 bases; bases outside gene matches: 11. The CDR3 is made up of 16 amino acids. Germline V gene sequence: CDR1 LGHDT, CDR2 YNNKEL (reference sequence). The CDR3 reads CASSHQRRQGTYGYTF. The CDR3 DNA reads TGTGCCAGCAGCCACCAAAGACGACAGGGCACCTATGGCTACACCTTC.

The gene calls are TRBV6-6 and TRBJ1-6, with D possibly matching TRBD1 (6 bases). V was pared by 7 bases and J by 9 bases, with 16 bases between. Per germline, CDR1 MNHNY and CDR2 SVGAGI (reference sequence). The CDR3 is 14 residues long. The CDR3 spells CASNLQGDRSPLHF. CDR3 coding DNA: TGTGCCAGCAATTTACAGGGTGATCGTTCACCCCTCCACTTT.

This chain uses TRBV12-3 or TRBV12-4 with TRBJ1-5; D ambiguous. V was shortened by 4 bases and J by 9 bases, with 10 bases between the two germline ends. The CDR3 consists of 12 residues. The CDR3 region has the DNA TGTGCCAGCAGTTCCCGTTACGGGCCCCAGCATTTT. It yields the protein CASSSRYGPQHF.

The rearrangement joins TRBV15 to TRBJ1-2; TRBD1 is a possible D gene (5 bases). CDR3 size: 16 residues. The germline V gene encodes CDR1 LNHNV and CDR2 YYDKDF (reference sequence). With 2 bases removed from V and 6 bases from J, the gap between germline ends came to 19 bases. This chain's CDR3 is CATSRSSGTADDGYTF. The CDR3 DNA reads TGTGCCACCAGCAGATCCTCCGGGACGGCTGACGATGGCTACACCTTC.